This T cell receptor (beta chain) comes out of a study of OX40 agonist ivuxolimab in advanced cancers. Looking at the study overall: Patients receiving dose escalation had hepatocellular carcinoma, melanoma, renal cell or head and neck cancer.

Any history of autoimmune disease or systemic immunosuppression disqualified patients. As regards this clone: Its antigen is unknown. At the DNA level, this CDR3 is encoded by other sequences in the same sample as well.

General study points: The average count of expanded clones was higher among CD8+ T cells than among CD4+.

TCRdb's table, derived via immunoSEQ multiplex PCR, lists solely in-frame clones and lacks some. The sample has roughly 80,000 clones, around 90% seen once; the top ten hold about 1.8%. The CDR3 is made up of 17 amino acids. The junction had 9 bases not matched to a gene; V was cut back by 4 bases and J by 0 bases. Germline-derived CDR1 and CDR2 are PRHDT and FYEKMQ (reference sequence). The rearrangement links TRBV13 to TRBJ2-3; 8 bases line up with TRBD2. The sequence was collected from an adult with an advanced solid tumor such as melanoma, head and neck, liver or kidney cancer. The specimen was CD4+ or CD8+ T cells sorted from blood, collected in a trial of the OX40 agonist ivuxolimab. As DNA, the CDR3 is TGTGCCAGCAGCTCGCACACCACTAGCGGCAGCACAGATACGCAGTATTTT. Its translation is CASSSHTTSGSTDTQYF. The full variable domain, completed using reference TRBV13 and TRBJ2-3, is AAGVIQSPRHLIKEKRETATLKCYPIPRHDTVYWYQQGPGQDPQFLISFYEKMQSDKGSIPDRFSAQQFSDYHSELNMSSLELGDSALYFCASSSHTTSGSTDTQYFGPGTRLTVL.